This T cell receptor beta chain was documented in a study of CD4+ T cells in melanoma. The study's findings and limits: CD8+ T cell, macrophage and B cell function reportedly correlated with neoantigen-specific CD4+ T cells. Neoantigen-specific CD4+ T cells in melanoma reportedly had diverse differentiation states.

For this clone: Its antigen is undetermined.

Profiled with immunoSEQ multiplex PCR; TCRdb holds only in-frame clones, not every one. The sample records 6,400 or so clones, roughly three quarters being singletons. The CDR3 loop spans 17 amino acids. Deletions cut 2 bases from V and 0 bases from J, with 15 bases between. Germline V gene data show CDR1 as SGHTS and CDR2 as YDEGEE. This clonotype originated in a human donor with melanoma. The chain has TRBV5-8 and TRBJ1-5; TRBD1 might be the D (5 bases). The sample was cells from a culture (not recorded whether cultured in vitro). CDR3 sequence: CASSFSSGGYSNQPQHF. Here the CDR3 DNA reads TGTGCCAGCAGCTTTTCATCCGGGGGTTATAGCAATCAGCCCCAGCATTTT.